The 19 T cell receptor beta chains below were found in one sample sequenced in a study of blood T cell repertoires in COVID-19. The table came from immunoSEQ multiplex PCR; TCRdb's copy has only in-frame clones and leaves some out. The top ten clones hold roughly 0.66% of a sample with 450,000 or so clones, 90% of them seen once. Material for sequencing was PBMCs or T cells enriched from blood (not recorded which). These receptors were collected from a man aged 18-30 years who had recovered from COVID-19.

This clone was seen just once. The V gene is TRBV5-5, the J gene TRBJ1-1, with D possibly matching TRBD1 (5 bases). Germline values: CDR1 SGHKS, CDR2 YYEKEE (reference sequence). This CDR3 is 15 amino acids long. V was clipped by 2 bases and J by 4 bases, with 15 bases between them. As DNA, the CDR3 is TGTGCCAGCAGCTTCAGGGCAGTGGTTGGCACTGAAGCTTTCTTT. This sequence encodes CASSFRAVVGTEAFF.

CDR3 in amino acids: CASSPSGSVGDTQYF. The CDR3 DNA reads TGTGCCAGCAGTCCTAGCGGGAGCGTGGGTGATACGCAGTATTTT. The chain links TRBV2 to TRBJ2-3; the match to TRBD2 covers 10 bases. Germline V gene lookup returns CDR1 SNHLY and CDR2 FYNNEI. V dropped 5 bases and J dropped 6; count of bases not matched to a gene: 8. The CDR3 contains 15 residues.

The chain employs TRBV29-1 and TRBJ1-1; 12 bases line up with TRBD1. The CDR3 consists of 15 residues. Germline V CDR1 and CDR2: SQVTM, ANQGSEA. V shed 6 bases and J 3 bases; nucleotides not matched to a gene: 8. CDR3 amino acids: CSVRDRGRRDTEAFF. CDR3 nucleotide sequence: TGCAGCGTCCGGGACAGGGGGCGAAGGGACACTGAAGCTTTCTTT.

This rearrangement joins TRBV11-3 to TRBJ1-3; a possible D gene is TRBD1 (6 bases). This CDR3 has 15 residues. CDR1 is SGHNT and CDR2 is YENEEA in the germline V gene. V was pared by 4 bases and J by 10 bases, with 20 bases between. The CDR3 DNA is TGTGCCAGCAGCTCGGACAGCAGTAGTTTTAGTACCATATATTTT. It specifies CASSSDSSSFSTIYF.

The chain is built from TRBV10-3 and TRBJ2-7, with 9 bases that match TRBD1. The J segment lost 7 bases and the V segment lost 2 bases, leaving 9 bases of the junction unmatched. The germline V gene has CDR1 ENHRY and CDR2 SYGVKD. The length of the CDR3 is 15 residues. CDR3 in DNA: TGTGCCATCAGTGAGACAGGGGGCGAATTGGGGGAGCAGTACTTC. Its translation is CAISETGGELGEQYF.

The V call is TRBV5-4, the J call TRBJ1-5, with 7 positions matching TRBD1. Germline assignment: CDR1 SGHNT and CDR2 YYREEE (reference sequence). J lost 0 bases, V lost 3 bases, and 3 bases had no gene match. The CDR3 totals 15 residues. The CDR3 sequence is CASSSDRASNQPQHF. The CDR3 DNA is TGTGCCAGCAGCTCAGACAGGGCTAGCAATCAGCCCCAGCATTTT.

This sequence joins TRBV2 and TRBJ1-4; D is perhaps TRBD1 (5 bases). Germline V CDR1 and CDR2: SNHLY, FYNNEI. The CDR3 spans 13 residues. V lost 8 bases and J 6 bases, leaving 13 bases between the germline ends. The CDR3 protein is CASQEGYDEKLFF. The CDR3 DNA is TGTGCCAGCCAGGAGGGGTACGATGAAAAACTGTTTTTT. The full variable domain, its missing parts supplied by reference TRBV2 and TRBJ1-4, is EPEVTQTPSHQVTQMGQEVILRCVPISNHLYFYWYRQILGQKVEFLVSFYNNEISEKSEIFDDQFSVERPDGSNFTLKIRSTKLEDSAMYFCASQEGYDEKLFFGSGTQLSVL.

V gene TRBV3-1 (or the pseudogene TRBV3-2) combines with J gene TRBJ1-5; D call uncertain. The CDR3 contains 13 residues. Germline loops: CDR1 LGHDT, CDR2 YNNKEL (reference sequence). V dropped 4 bases and J dropped 5 bases, with 9 bases sitting between them. CDR3 in DNA: TGTGCCAGCAGCCTAACTTTGGATCAGCCCCAGCATTTT. Protein sequence: CASSLTLDQPQHF.

The rearrangement uses TRBV11-2 and TRBJ2-7; tentatively, D is TRBD2 (5 bases). Germline loops: CDR1 SGHAT, CDR2 FQNNGV. This CDR3 comprises 13 residues. V was pared by 3 bases and J by 3 bases, with 9 bases between. The chain's CDR3 is CASSFYGGYEQYF. The CDR3 nucleotides read TGTGCCAGCAGCTTCTACGGAGGCTACGAGCAGTACTTC.

The CDR3 sequence is CAWTIGEPQDTQYF. CDR3 bases: TGTGCCTGGACTATCGGTGAGCCCCAAGATACGCAGTATTTT. V gene TRBV30 combines with J gene TRBJ2-3; D gene ambiguous. CDR1 and CDR2 (germline): GTSNPN, SVGIG (reference sequence). CDR3 length: 14 residues. Trimming pared 4 bases from V and 5 bases from J, leaving 16 bases between.

This clone was picked up many times. This sequence joins TRBV28 and TRBJ1-2, with D possibly matching TRBD1 (5 bases). V was trimmed by 2 bases and J by 4 bases, leaving 14 bases between them. The germline gives CDR1 MDHEN, CDR2 SYDVKM. This CDR3 comprises 15 residues. For the CDR3, the DNA is TGTGCCAGCAGTTTAAATCGGGGGGGAGGCTATGGCTACACCTTC. This sequence encodes CASSLNRGGGYGYTF.

V gene TRBV2 combines with J gene TRBJ1-2, with D unresolved. Germline loops: CDR1 SNHLY, CDR2 FYNNEI. CDR3 length: 12 amino acids. Trimming removed 3 bases at V and 13 bases at J, with 15 bases between. The CDR3 region has the DNA TGTGCCAGCAGTGAGGCATTCCTCCACAGCACCTTC. Its protein product is CASSEAFLHSTF. The full variable domain, its missing parts supplied by reference TRBV2 and TRBJ1-2, is EPEVTQTPSHQVTQMGQEVILRCVPISNHLYFYWYRQILGQKVEFLVSFYNNEISEKSEIFDDQFSVERPDGSNFTLKIRSTKLEDSAMYFCASSEAFLHSTFGSGTRLTVV.

A word on this clone: This sample includes further DNA sequences coding for the same CDR3. The rearrangement links TRBV2 to TRBJ1-2; TRBD1 aligns across 7 bases. V lost 4 bases, J lost 4 bases, and 3 bases stayed unmatched. Germline-derived CDR1 and CDR2 are SNHLY and FYNNEI. This CDR3 is built from 13 residues. The CDR3 DNA follows: TGTGCCAGCAGTGTGGACAGGAGCTATGGCTACACCTTC. This translates into CASSVDRSYGYTF.

The rearrangement joins TRBV4-1 to TRBJ1-6, with 7 positions matching TRBD1. Per the germline V gene, CDR1 is MGHRA and CDR2 is YSYEKL. The junction had 5 bases not matched to a gene; V was cut back by 4 bases and J by 8 bases. The CDR3 is made up of 14 amino acids. Here the CDR3 DNA reads TGCGCCAGCAGCCTGGGGACAGCTGATTCACCCCTCCACTTT. Residues: CASSLGTADSPLHF.

The chain uses TRBV3-1 (or the pseudogene TRBV3-2) and TRBJ2-1; 7 positions agree with TRBD1. The V gene's germline CDR1 is LGHDT and CDR2 YNNKEL (reference sequence). V was pared by 4 bases and J by 12 bases, with 9 bases of the junction left unmatched. This CDR3 has 13 residues. The DNA of the CDR3 is TGTGCCAGCAGCCCCAGGGGGAGTCTGGGGCAGTTCTTC. It is translated as CASSPRGSLGQFF.

This clone was seen a few times. Other DNA sequences of this sample code for an identical CDR3. This chain connects TRBV6-4 to TRBJ1-1; D is unresolved. CDR1 and CDR2 (germline): MRHNA, SNTAGT. The V end was cut by 3 bases, the J end by 2 bases, with 7 bases between. The CDR3 extends over 13 amino acids. CDR3 region: CASSEGRNTEAFF. In nucleotides, the CDR3 is TGTGCCAGCAGTGAGGGCAGAAACACTGAAGCTTTCTTT.

This chain uses TRBV18 with TRBJ2-2; TRBD1 aligns across 9 bases. CDR1 is KGHSH and CDR2 is LQKENI in the germline V gene. Trimming took 6 bases from V and 4 from J; bases not matched to a gene: 6. The CDR3 totals 15 residues. Here the CDR3 reads CASSPGTGTTGELFF. The CDR3 DNA sequence: TGTGCCAGCTCTCCCGGGACAGGGACCACCGGGGAGCTGTTTTTT.

CDR3: CAISDSGGHQPQHF. CDR3 DNA: TGTGCCATCAGTGACTCAGGGGGCCATCAGCCCCAGCATTTT. The rearrangement joins TRBV10-3 to TRBJ1-5; 8 bases line up with TRBD1. The CDR3 runs to 14 residues. The V gene end was trimmed by 3 bases and the J gene end by 5 bases; junction bases not matched to a gene: 3. In germline, CDR1 is ENHRY, CDR2 SYGVKD.

The genes are TRBV10-1 and TRBJ2-1; tentative D call: TRBD2 (6 bases). CDR3 length: 14 residues. The ends were cut back, 2 bases at V and 5 bases at J, with 10 bases in the middle. Germline lookup yields CDR1 WNHNN and CDR2 SYGVQD (reference sequence). The CDR3 loop reads CASSEGGNDNEQFF. DNA of the CDR3: TGCGCCAGCAGTGAGGGCGGGAACGACAATGAGCAGTTCTTC.